Listed here is a single TCR beta chain. Profiling relied on immunoSEQ multiplex PCR, and the TCRdb table lists in-frame clones only, not all of them. The repertoire holds about 180,000 clones, with about four fifths as singletons. The data originate from a study of blood T cell repertoires in COVID-19. Study summary: Sample material is recorded as cDNA or gDNA derived from T cells, B-cell-depleted T cells, or PBMCs.

In germline, CDR1 is SEHNR, CDR2 FQNEAQ (reference sequence). CDR3 length: 12 amino acids. V lost 4 bases and J 3 bases, leaving 4 bases between the germline ends. The origin of this receptor is a woman aged 70-85 years with COVID-19, enrolled during active disease. The rearrangement joins TRBV7-9 to TRBJ1-5; no clear D gene. Sequenced input: peripheral blood. Here the CDR3 DNA reads TGTGCCAGCAGCTCAGACAATCAGCCCCAGCATTTT. Protein: CASSSDNQPQHF.